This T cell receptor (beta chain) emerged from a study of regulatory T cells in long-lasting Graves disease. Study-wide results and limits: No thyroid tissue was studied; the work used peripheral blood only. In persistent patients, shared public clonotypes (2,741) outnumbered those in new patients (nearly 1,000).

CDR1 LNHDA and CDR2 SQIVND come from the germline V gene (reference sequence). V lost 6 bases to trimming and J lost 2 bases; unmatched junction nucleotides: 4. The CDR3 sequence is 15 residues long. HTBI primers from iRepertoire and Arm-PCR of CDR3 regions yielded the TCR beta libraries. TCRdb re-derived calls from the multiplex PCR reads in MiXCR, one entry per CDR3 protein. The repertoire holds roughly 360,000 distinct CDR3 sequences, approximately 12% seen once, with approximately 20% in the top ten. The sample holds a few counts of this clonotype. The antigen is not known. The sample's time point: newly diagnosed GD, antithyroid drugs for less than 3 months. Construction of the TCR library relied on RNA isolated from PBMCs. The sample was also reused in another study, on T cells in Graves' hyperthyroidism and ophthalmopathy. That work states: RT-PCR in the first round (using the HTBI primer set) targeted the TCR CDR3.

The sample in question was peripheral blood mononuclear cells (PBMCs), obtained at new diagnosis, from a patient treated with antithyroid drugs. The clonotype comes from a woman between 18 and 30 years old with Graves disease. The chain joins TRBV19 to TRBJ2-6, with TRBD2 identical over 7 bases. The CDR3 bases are TGTGCCAGTAGCCGGGGGGTCCCTGGGGCCAACGTCCTGACTTTC. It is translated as CASSRGVPGANVLTF.